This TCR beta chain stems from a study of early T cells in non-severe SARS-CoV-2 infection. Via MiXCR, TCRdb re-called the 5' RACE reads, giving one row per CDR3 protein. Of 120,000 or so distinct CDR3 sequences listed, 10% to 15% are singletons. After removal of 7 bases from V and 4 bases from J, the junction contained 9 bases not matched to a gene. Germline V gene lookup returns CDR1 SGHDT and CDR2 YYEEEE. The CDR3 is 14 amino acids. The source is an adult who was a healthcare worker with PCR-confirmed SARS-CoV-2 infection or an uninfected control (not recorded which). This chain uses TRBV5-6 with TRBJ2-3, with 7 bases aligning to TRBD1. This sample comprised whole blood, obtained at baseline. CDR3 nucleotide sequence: TGTGCCAGCCGTGGGGACAGTCGAGCAGATACGCAGTATTTT. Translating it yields CASRGDSRADTQYF. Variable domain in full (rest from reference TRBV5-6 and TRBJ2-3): DAGVTQSPTHLIKTRGQQVTLRCSPKSGHDTVSWYQQALGQGPQFIFQYYEEEERQRGNFPDRFSGHQFPNYSSELNVNALLLGDSALYLCASRGDSRADTQYFGPGTRLTVL.